This TCR beta chain was identified during a study of blood T cells in healthy people across ages. Regarding the study as a whole: Estimates based on one million T cells were treated as lower bounds.

About this clonotype: As yet, its antigen is unknown.

Primed by a sample-barcoded 5' primer and a J-beta primer mix, a second PCR proceeded for about 6 to 12 cycles. Through a template-switch adaptor with 12 random nucleotides, each cDNA molecule received a tag. In TCRdb, the 5' RACE reads were re-called with MiXCR into one record per CDR3 protein. In the table there are roughly 800,000 distinct CDR3 sequences, 58% of which are singletons. Germline-derived CDR1 and CDR2 are SGHKS and YYEKEE (reference sequence). This CDR3 has 13 amino acids. The V end was cut by 5 bases, the J end by 7 bases, with 13 bases between. Sequencing was done on a sample of blood. This receptor was taken from a man aged 30-40 years in good health. This chain uses TRBV5-5 with TRBJ2-1; D is unresolved. The CDR3 spells CASRAPLRNEQFF. The CDR3 coding sequence is TGTGCCAGCAGAGCCCCTTTGAGGAATGAGCAGTTCTTC.